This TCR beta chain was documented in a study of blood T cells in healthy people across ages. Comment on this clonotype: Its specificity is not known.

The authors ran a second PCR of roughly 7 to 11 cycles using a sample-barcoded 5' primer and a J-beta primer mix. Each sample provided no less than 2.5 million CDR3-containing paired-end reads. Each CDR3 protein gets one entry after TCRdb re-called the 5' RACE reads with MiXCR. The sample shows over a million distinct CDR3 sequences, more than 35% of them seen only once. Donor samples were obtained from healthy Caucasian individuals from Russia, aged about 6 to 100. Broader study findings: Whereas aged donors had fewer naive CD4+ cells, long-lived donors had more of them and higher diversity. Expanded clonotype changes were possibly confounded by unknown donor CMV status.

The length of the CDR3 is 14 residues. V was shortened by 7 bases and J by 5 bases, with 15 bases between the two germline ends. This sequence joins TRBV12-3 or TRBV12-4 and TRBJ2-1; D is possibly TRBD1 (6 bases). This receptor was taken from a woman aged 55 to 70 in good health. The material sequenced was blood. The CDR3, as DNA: TGTGCCAGCAACCTTGGGGACAAGAACAATGAGCAGTTCTTC. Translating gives CASNLGDKNNEQFF.